The present T cell receptor (beta chain) was sequenced within a study of blood T cell repertoires in COVID-19 (dated by TCRdb to 2019 to 2021). General notes on the study: Samples from collaborators originated in the United States, Italy and Spain and spanned both the acute and convalescent phases of COVID-19. The material from the prospective study consisted of cDNA or gDNA derived from T cells, B-cell-depleted T cells, or PBMCs. Subjects who had been exposed to COVID-19, were actively infected with it, or had recovered from it provided the deeply sampled blood TCRbeta repertoires that made up the dataset. The repertoires were made available in a free public database intended to serve as a resource for research on the immune response to SARS-CoV-2. The samples were drawn from two sources: the first 160 participants of the ongoing ImmuneRACE study, and about 1,300 subjects contributed by 6 global collaborators. Nearly every sample came with metadata listing a de-identified subject ID, COVID-19 status, age in years and sex. HLA class I and class II types, where available, came from metadata supplied by the sample provider rather than from assay-based typing.

Whole blood was collected in K2EDTA tubes by collaborating institutions according to the institutions' own protocols. For TCRbeta analysis, collaborator samples were shipped as frozen whole blood, as isolated PBMCs, or as DNA extracted from either sample type. General conclusions and limits of the study: The amount of clinical and demographic metadata varied by source and participant and was provided uncurated.

With regard to this clone: It lacks a known antigen. No much larger clone exists at a distance of one base, and base qualities are not known.

TCRbeta CDR3 regions were amplified from genomic DNA using the immunoSEQ Assay, a bias-controlled multiplex PCR. The study's own analysis went as follows. The number of nucleated cells in each sample was estimated by amplification of reference gene primers within the assay. To quantify the absolute abundance of each unique TCRbeta CDR3 rearrangement, sequence reads were collapsed and filtered. Productive Simpson clonality was computed per sample as the square root of Simpson's diversity index over productive rearrangements. The table comes from immuneACCESS by way of TCRdb, which keeps in-frame sequences with V and J called. Part of the clones is missing from these tables; in studies checked, under half for an unresolved V gene and the rest for unknown reasons. V and J calls and clone size follow that table, whereas D and trimming were derived from the DNA. The sample data list 100,000 to 150,000 clones, and roughly 80% of these were observed just once. The leading ten clones occupy more than 1.2% of the sample.

The clonotype was recovered from a man in his 60s with acute or convalescent COVID-19. Sample: peripheral blood.

The CDR3 amino acid sequence is: CATTTPGQGMTDTQYF. The bases read TGTGCCACCACCACCCCGGGACAGGGGATGACAGATACGCAGTATTTT. The V and J segments used are TRBV15 and TRBJ2-3; TRBD1 matches 10 bases in the middle. The germline V gene encodes CDR1 LNHNV and CDR2 YYDKDF (reference sequence). The CDR3, cysteine through phenylalanine, is 16 amino acids long. Just the 48-base CDR3 DNA is kept, in frame starting at base 1. Trimming removed 7 bases from V and 3 bases from J; the gene matches leave 10 bases unexplained.